This T cell receptor beta chain was recovered during a study of beta chain features in type 1 diabetes. General study results and limits: Type 1 diabetes patients had TCRB CDR3s that were shorter (moderately but significantly so) in all four CD4+ subsets. A potential PCR bias toward shorter templates would be equal in patient and control samples.

Every bit of the isolated RNA underwent reverse transcription, so sequencing read expressed TCRB transcripts. There were several million reads on average in the naive, central memory and regulatory T cell samples. This table comes from immunoSEQ multiplex PCR, and its TCRdb copy is limited to in-frame clones, with some not included. This sample has 310,000 or so clones, with 6.5% to 10% found just once. V lost 1 base, J lost 1 base, and 10 bases lay in between. The CDR3 spans 15 residues. Germline V gene lookup returns CDR1 MNHEY and CDR2 SMNVEV (reference sequence). The single heparinised draw taken from each donor contained around 100 mL of blood on average. This clone was picked up a small number of times. Its antigen remains unknown.

Sequenced input: central memory CD4+ T cells from blood. The TCR sequence derives from a woman between 18 and 29 years old in good health. V usage is TRBV27 and J usage is TRBJ1-1; D not resolved. The CDR3 DNA sequence: TGTGCCAGCAGTTTATGGTCGCCGGGGAACACTGAAGCTTTCTTT. The encoded protein is CASSLWSPGNTEAFF.